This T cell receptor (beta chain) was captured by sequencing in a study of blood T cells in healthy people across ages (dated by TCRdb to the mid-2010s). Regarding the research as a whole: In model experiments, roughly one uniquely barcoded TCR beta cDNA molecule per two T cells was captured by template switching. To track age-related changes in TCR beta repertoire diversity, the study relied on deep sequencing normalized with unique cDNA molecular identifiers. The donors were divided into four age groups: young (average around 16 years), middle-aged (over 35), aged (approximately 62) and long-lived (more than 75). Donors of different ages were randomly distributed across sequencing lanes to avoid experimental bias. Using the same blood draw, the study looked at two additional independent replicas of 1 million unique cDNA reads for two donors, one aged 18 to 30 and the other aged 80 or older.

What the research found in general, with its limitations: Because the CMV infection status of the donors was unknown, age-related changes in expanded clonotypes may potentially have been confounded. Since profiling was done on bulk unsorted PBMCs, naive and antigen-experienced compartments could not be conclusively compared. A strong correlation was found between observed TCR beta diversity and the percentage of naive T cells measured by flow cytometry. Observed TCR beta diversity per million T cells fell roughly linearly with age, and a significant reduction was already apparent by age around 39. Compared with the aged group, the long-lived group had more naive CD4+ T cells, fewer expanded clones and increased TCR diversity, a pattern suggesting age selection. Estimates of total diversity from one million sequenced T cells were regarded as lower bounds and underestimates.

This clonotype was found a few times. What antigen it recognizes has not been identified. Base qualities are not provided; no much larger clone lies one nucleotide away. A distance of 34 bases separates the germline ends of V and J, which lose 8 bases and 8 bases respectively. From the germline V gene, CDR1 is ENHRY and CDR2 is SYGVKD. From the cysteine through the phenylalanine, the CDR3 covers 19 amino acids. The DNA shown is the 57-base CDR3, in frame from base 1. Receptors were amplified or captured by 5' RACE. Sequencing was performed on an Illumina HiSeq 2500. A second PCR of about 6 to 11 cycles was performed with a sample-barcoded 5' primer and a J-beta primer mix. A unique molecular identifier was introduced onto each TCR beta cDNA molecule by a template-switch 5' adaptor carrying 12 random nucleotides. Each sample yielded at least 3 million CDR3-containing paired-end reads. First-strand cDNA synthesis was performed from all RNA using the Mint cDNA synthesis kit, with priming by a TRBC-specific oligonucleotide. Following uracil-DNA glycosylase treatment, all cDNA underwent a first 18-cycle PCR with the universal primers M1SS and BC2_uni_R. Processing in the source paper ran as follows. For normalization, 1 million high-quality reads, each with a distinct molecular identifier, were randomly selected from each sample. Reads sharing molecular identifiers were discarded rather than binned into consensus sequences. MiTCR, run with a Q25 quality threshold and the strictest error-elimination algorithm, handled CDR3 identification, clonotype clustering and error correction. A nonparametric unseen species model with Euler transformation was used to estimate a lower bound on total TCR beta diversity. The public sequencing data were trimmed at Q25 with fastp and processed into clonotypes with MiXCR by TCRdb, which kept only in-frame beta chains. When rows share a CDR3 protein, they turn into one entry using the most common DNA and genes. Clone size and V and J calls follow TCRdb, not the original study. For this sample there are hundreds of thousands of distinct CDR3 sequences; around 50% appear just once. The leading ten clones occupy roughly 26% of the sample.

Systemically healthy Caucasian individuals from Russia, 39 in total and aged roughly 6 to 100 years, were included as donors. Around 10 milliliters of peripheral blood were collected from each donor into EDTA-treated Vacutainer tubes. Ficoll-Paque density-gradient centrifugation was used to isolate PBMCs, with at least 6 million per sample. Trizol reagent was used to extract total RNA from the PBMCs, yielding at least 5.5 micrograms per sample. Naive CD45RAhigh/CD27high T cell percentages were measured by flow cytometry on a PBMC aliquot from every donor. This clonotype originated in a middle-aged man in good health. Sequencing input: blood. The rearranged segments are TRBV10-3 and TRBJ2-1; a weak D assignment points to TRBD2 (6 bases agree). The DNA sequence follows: TGTGCCATCCAAAAGACCAGGGCGGGGAGAGTGGCAGGGTGGCATGAGCAGTTCTTC. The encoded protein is CAIQKTRAGRVAGWHEQFF.